The 19 T cell receptor beta chains given below trace back to one sample, sequenced in a study of blood T cells in healthy people across ages. It was with a sample-barcoded 5' primer and a J-beta primer mix that a second PCR of about 7 to 12 cycles was run. MiXCR, applied by TCRdb to the 5' RACE reads, yields one record per CDR3 protein. The sample includes 600,000 to 900,000 distinct CDR3 sequences, under 30% seen only once; the top ten take around 3%. The same data also contributed to another study, on T cells of mothers and their children.

The sample taken for sequencing was blood. These receptors were taken from a boy younger than 18 in good health.

This clonotype was seen a handful of times. This chain links TRBV29-1 with TRBJ1-4; D remains unclear. In germline, CDR1 is SQVTM, CDR2 ANQGSEA. Trimming pared 3 bases from V and 8 bases from J, leaving 7 bases between. CDR3 size: 11 residues. The CDR3 DNA is TGCAGCGTTGATTTTCGGGAAAAACTGTTTTTT. Amino acid sequence: CSVDFREKLFF.

The J gene is TRBJ2-5, the V gene TRBV29-1, with D hard to call. The DNA end is a closer match to TRBJ2-1, so the J assignment may be wrong. Per the germline V gene, CDR1 is SQVTM and CDR2 is ANQGSEA. This CDR3 has 8 amino acids. As DNA, the CDR3 is TGCAGCGTTGTCGGGCAGTTCTTC. Translation: CSVVGQFF.

This clonotype was seen a handful of times. The chain is built from TRBV12-3 or TRBV12-4 and TRBJ2-1; 10 positions agree with TRBD2. V lost 7 bases to trimming and J lost 0 bases; unmatched junction nucleotides: 15. The CDR3 length is 19 residues. For the CDR3, the DNA is TGTGCCAGCACCAGGGTAGCGGGGGGCGCTCCGAGCTCCTACAATGAGCAGTTCTTC. This codes for CASTRVAGGAPSSYNEQFF.

This clonotype was seen just once. The rearrangement links TRBV7-9 to TRBJ2-6, with a weak D call TRBD2 (5 bases). The germline CDR1 and CDR2 sequences are SEHNR and FQNEAQ (reference sequence). V was cut by 5 bases and J by 0 bases, with 17 bases left in between. There are 18 residues in the CDR3. Here the CDR3 reads CASSVTGLPVSGANVLTF. The CDR3 DNA sequence: TGTGCCAGCAGCGTAACCGGACTGCCGGTCTCTGGGGCCAACGTCCTGACTTTC.

The table lists this clonotype with a count of one. A junction end diverges from the germline sequence, so it may reflect a read error. The chain is built from TRBV6-6 and TRBJ1-1; D is uncertain. The germline V gene has CDR1 MNHNY and CDR2 SVGAGI (reference sequence). The CDR3 extends over 15 amino acids. This CDR3 is CTSRPPPVRVTEAFF. The CDR3 DNA follows: TGTACCAGCAGACCCCCTCCCGTGAGGGTCACTGAAGCTTTCTTT.

This chain uses TRBV20-1 with TRBJ2-7, with D perhaps matching TRBD1 (6 bases). V was shortened by 5 bases and J by 3 bases, with 8 bases between the two germline ends. Per germline, CDR1 DFQATT and CDR2 SNEGSKA (reference sequence). The CDR3 runs 11 residues. CDR3 coding DNA: TGCAGTGCTTACAGGGTCTACGAGCAGTACTTC. It encodes CSAYRVYEQYF.

This clonotype showed up just a few times. V is TRBV12-3 or TRBV12-4 and J is TRBJ2-7; TRBD2 aligns across 8 bases. The CDR3 is 14 amino acids. The V and J ends lost 3 bases and 6 bases, in that order; junction bases with no gene match: 7. The CDR3 loop reads CASSFTSGPGEQYF. The CDR3 DNA reads as TGTGCCAGCAGTTTTACTAGCGGTCCGGGCGAGCAGTACTTC.

The chain has TRBV9 and TRBJ1-1; 9 bases map to TRBD1. Germline V gives CDR1 SGDLS, CDR2 YYNGEE. V shed 0 bases, J shed 5 bases, and the junction held 8 bases outside the gene matches. The CDR3 is made up of 16 amino acids. CDR3 in DNA: TGTGCCAGCAGCGTAGGAGTAACGACAGGGGGAACTGAAGCTTTCTTT. It translates to CASSVGVTTGGTEAFF.

The rearrangement links TRBV28 to TRBJ2-1; D is possibly TRBD1 or TRBD2 (5 bases each). Germline V gives CDR1 MDHEN, CDR2 SYDVKM. The V end was cut by 3 bases, the J end by 3 bases, with 9 bases between. This CDR3 is built from 14 residues. The CDR3 region has the DNA TGTGCCAGCAGTTTCAGCGGACACTACAATGAGCAGTTCTTC. Translation gives CASSFSGHYNEQFF. The variable domain in full, with the rest retrieved from reference TRBV28 and TRBJ2-1, is DVKVTQSSRYLVKRTGEKVFLECVQDMDHENMFWYRQDPGLGLRLIYFSYDVKMKEKGDIPEGYSVSREKKERFSLILESASTNQTSMYLCASSFSGHYNEQFFGPGTRLTVL.

This clonotype was observed a handful of times. The rearrangement uses TRBV20-1 and TRBJ2-1; 9 bases match TRBD1. V was pared by 6 bases and J by 8 bases, with 11 bases of the junction left unmatched. There are 14 residues in the CDR3. Per the germline V gene, CDR1 is DFQATT and CDR2 is SNEGSKA (reference sequence). The CDR3 nucleotides read TGCAGTGCCCCCGGGACAGGGAGTTGGGATGAGCAGTTCTTC. Translating gives CSAPGTGSWDEQFF.

This clonotype has a handful of counts. In DNA, the CDR3 is TGCGCCAGCAGCCAGCAAGGGGGGCCTCAAGAGACCCAGTACTTC. It encodes CASSQQGGPQETQYF. The rearrangement uses TRBV4-1 and TRBJ2-5; D assignment may be TRBD1 or TRBD2 (6 bases each). Germline-derived CDR1 and CDR2 are MGHRA and YSYEKL. Trimming left V 3 bases short and J 2 bases short, with 13 bases between. This CDR3 has 15 amino acids.

In this sample, this clonotype turned up a few times. The V call is TRBV5-1, the J call TRBJ1-6; no firm D call. This CDR3 has 13 residues. The germline gives CDR1 SGHRS, CDR2 YFSETQ. The germline V and J ends were trimmed by 1 base and 5 bases, with 4 bases remaining between them. CDR3 bases: TGCGCCAGCAGCTTGAAGGATAATTCACCCCTCCACTTT. Translation gives CASSLKDNSPLHF.

This chain links TRBV2 with TRBJ2-1, with D hard to call. The germline gives CDR1 SNHLY, CDR2 FYNNEI. This CDR3 contains 11 residues. V lost 7 bases, J lost 7 bases, and 8 bases lay in between. CDR3 nucleotides: TGTGCCAGCAACAGTCGGAATGAGCAGTTCTTC. Translation gives CASNSRNEQFF.

The chain has TRBV10-2 and TRBJ2-1; 10 bases agree with TRBD2. There are 16 residues in the CDR3. Germline V gene data show CDR1 as WSHSY and CDR2 as SAAADI. Trimming took 4 bases from V and 4 from J; bases not matched to a gene: 7. The CDR3, as DNA: TGCGCCAGCAGTGGGCTAAGCGGGGGGGTGTACAATGAGCAGTTCTTC. Its protein is CASSGLSGGVYNEQFF.

The sample holds a few counts of this clonotype. The chain carries TRBV5-1 and TRBJ1-4, with 7 bases fitting TRBD1. This CDR3 region has 15 residues. Germline V gives CDR1 SGHRS, CDR2 YFSETQ. The ends lost 6 bases at V and 0 bases at J; junction bases unmatched: 5. CDR3 bases: TGCGCCAGCACGGGACAGAGCCCAACTAATGAAAAACTGTTTTTT. It codes for CASTGQSPTNEKLFF.

DNA for the CDR3: TGTGCCAGCAGTTCGTATGGGGGGTCCAACACCGGGGAGCTGTTTTTT. Encoded protein: CASSSYGGSNTGELFF. This chain links TRBV12-3 or TRBV12-4 with TRBJ2-2, with D maybe TRBD2 (6 bases). This CDR3 has 16 residues. V lost 4 bases to trimming and J lost 2 bases, with 14 bases between them.

This clonotype was seen only a few times. The genes are TRBV3-1 and TRBJ1-2, with a tentative D call TRBD1 (5 bases). With 4 bases removed from V and 8 bases from J, the gap between germline ends came to 17 bases. Germline V gene data show CDR1 as LGHDT and CDR2 as YNNKEL (reference sequence). This CDR3 comprises 14 residues. The CDR3 DNA reads as TGTGCCAGCAGCCTCCGTGGGGGAAATGGGGGCTACACCTTC. Encoded protein: CASSLRGGNGGYTF.

Points on this clonotype: As the CDR3 is not closed by the conserved phenylalanine or tryptophan, this likely results from a read error. The chain combines TRBV20-1 with TRBJ1-1; D is uncertain. Trimming removed 3 bases at V and 8 bases at J, with 16 bases between. This CDR3 has 13 amino acids. The germline CDR1 and CDR2 sequences are DFQATT and SNEGSKA (reference sequence). The CDR3 DNA sequence: TGCAGTGCTAGTCATGTGGCAGGATCAGAAGCTTTCCTT. Translated, it gives CSASHVAGSEAFL.

The chain recombines TRBV14 with TRBJ2-5; 7 bases line up with TRBD2. The ends lost 3 bases at V and 5 bases at J; junction bases unmatched: 6. The germline gives CDR1 SGHDN, CDR2 FVKESK. The CDR3 contains 14 residues. The CDR3 nucleotides read TGTGCCAGCAGCCACGATTGGGGAGGGGAGACCCAGTACTTC. Amino acids: CASSHDWGGETQYF.